This T cell receptor (beta chain) appears in the sequencing data of a study of CD8 T cells in Susac syndrome. The study sequenced TCR beta in blood CD8+ and CD4+ T cells. In the multiple sclerosis control group, patients were treatment-naive and had stable or active relapsing-remitting disease. Negative isolation was applied to CD8+ and CD4+ T cells, and FACS enrichment was applied to TEMRA cells. Random hexamers primed reverse transcription of roughly 0.5 to 1 ug RNA. An immunoSEQ multiplex PCR generated amplified TCR beta CDR3 products spanning 54 Vbeta and 13 Jbeta. TCRdb re-called the immunoSEQ multiplex PCR reads through MiXCR, storing one row per CDR3 protein. The table records about 300,000 distinct CDR3 sequences, approximately 89% of them present only once. Deletions cut 8 bases from V and 6 bases from J, with 25 bases between. Germline CDR1 and CDR2: SGHVS and FNYEAQ. This CDR3 contains 17 residues.

This chain joins TRBV7-6 and TRBJ2-2, with D perhaps matching TRBD1 (7 bases). The clonotype comes from a human donor with multiple sclerosis. Sequenced input: CD8+ T cells from PBMCs. The CDR3: CASSSEPGGQGAGELFF. The CDR3 nucleotides read TGTGCCAGCTCTAGCGAACCTGGTGGGCAGGGGGCCGGGGAGCTGTTTTTT.